One and the same sample provided the 27 T cell receptor beta chains below, sequenced in a study of shared clonotypes between healthy human individuals. Assay: immunoSEQ multiplex PCR; the TCRdb copy retains only in-frame clones and omits some. The profile shows about 1.5 million clones, approximately 98% of them singletons. The sequenced material came from naive CD4+ T cells sorted from blood. Subset: CD45RA+ positively selected. Receptors originate from a man aged 25 to 40 in good health.

V is TRBV6-5 and J is TRBJ2-2; 9 bases line up with TRBD2. The CDR3 length is 15 residues. Trimming cost V 6 bases and J 2 bases; bases outside gene matches: 4. Germline V gene data show CDR1 as MNHEY and CDR2 as SVGAGI. This chain's CDR3 is CASRGSGGNTGELFF. The CDR3 nucleotides are TGTGCCAGCAGGGGTAGCGGGGGAAACACCGGGGAGCTGTTTTTT.

This chain uses TRBV18 with TRBJ1-2; 10 nucleotides match TRBD1. V shed 5 bases, J shed 4 bases, and the junction held 1 base outside the gene matches. Looked up from germline, CDR1 is KGHSH and CDR2 is LQKENI. CDR3 length: 13 amino acids. DNA for the CDR3: TGTGCCAGCTCAGACAGGGGGCTCTATGGCTACACCTTC. Translation: CASSDRGLYGYTF.

Turning to this clone: Other DNA sequences of this sample code for an identical CDR3. This rearrangement joins TRBV30 to TRBJ1-5, with 7 positions matching TRBD1. Germline lookup yields CDR1 GTSNPN and CDR2 SVGIG (reference sequence). The CDR3 is 13 residues long. Trimming removed 3 bases from V and 5 bases from J; junction bases left unmatched: 4. Here the CDR3 reads CAWSVQGDQPQHF. The CDR3 region has the DNA TGTGCCTGGAGCGTCCAGGGGGATCAGCCCCAGCATTTT.

Notes on this clone: The sample has other DNA sequences that encode this CDR3 too. J is TRBJ2-1 and V is TRBV6-6; D is undetermined. With 0 bases removed from V and 7 bases from J, the gap between germline ends came to 4 bases. The CDR3 totals 12 residues. The germline V gene encodes CDR1 MNHNY and CDR2 SVGAGI (reference sequence). CDR3 sequence reads: CASSYSPNEQFF. The CDR3 DNA reads TGTGCCAGCAGTTACTCGCCAAATGAGCAGTTCTTC.

The chain is built from TRBV14 and TRBJ2-3; D unclear. The germline gives CDR1 SGHDN, CDR2 FVKESK. V lost 0 bases and J lost 4, with 11 bases in between. The CDR3 consists of 15 residues. This CDR3 reads CASSQDSVVPDTQYF. CDR3 DNA: TGTGCCAGCAGCCAAGATTCGGTAGTCCCAGATACGCAGTATTTT.

The CDR3, as DNA: TGTGCCAGCAGTCCACTGTACACTGAAGCTTTCTTT. Protein: CASSPLYTEAFF. The chain couples TRBV28 to TRBJ1-1; the D is unclear. The CDR3 has 12 amino acids. The germline V gene encodes CDR1 MDHEN and CDR2 SYDVKM. V lost 5 bases and J 3 bases, leaving 7 bases between the germline ends. Supplemented by reference TRBV28 and TRBJ1-1, the full variable domain reads DVKVTQSSRYLVKRTGEKVFLECVQDMDHENMFWYRQDPGLGLRLIYFSYDVKMKEKGDIPEGYSVSREKKERFSLILESASTNQTSMYLCASSPLYTEAFFGQGTRLTVV.

This clone appeared a single time. The chain has TRBV16 and TRBJ1-3, with D unresolved. The CDR3 loop spans 15 amino acids. The V gene lost 1 base and the J gene lost 0 bases, with 7 bases spanning the gap. Germline-derived CDR1 and CDR2 are KGHSY and FQNENV. CDR3 DNA sequence: TGTGCCAGCAGCCAATACTCACTCTCTGGAAACACCATATATTTT. Its protein is CASSQYSLSGNTIYF.

This chain joins TRBV7-8 and TRBJ2-7, with 12 bases that match TRBD2. V was clipped by 6 bases and J by 6 bases; unmatched bases: 18. The CDR3 extends over 18 amino acids. CDR1 is SGHVS, CDR2 FQNEAQ, per germline. The CDR3 protein is CASSRFPPSGRAQGEQYF. The CDR3 coding sequence is TGTGCCAGCAGTCGATTCCCCCCTAGCGGGAGGGCCCAGGGCGAGCAGTACTTC.

This CDR3 is CATSRDRWTGELFF. The CDR3 coding sequence is TGTGCCACCAGCAGAGATAGGTGGACCGGGGAGCTGTTTTTT. The gene calls are TRBV15 and TRBJ2-2; no clear D gene. V gave up 0 bases and J gave up 5 bases, with 7 bases separating them. Germline V gene data show CDR1 as LNHNV and CDR2 as YYDKDF (reference sequence). The length of the CDR3 is 14 residues.

CDR3 protein: CASSSGLEQFF. CDR3 sequence (DNA): TGTGCCAGCAGCTCCGGGCTTGAGCAGTTCTTC. The V gene is TRBV6-5, the J gene TRBJ2-1; D call uncertain. Trimming removed 6 bases at V and 9 bases at J, with 9 bases between. In germline, CDR1 is MNHEY, CDR2 SVGAGI. The CDR3 covers 11 residues.

The genes are TRBV5-4 and TRBJ2-1, with TRBD1 identical over 7 bases. The CDR3 has 16 amino acids. Germline assignment: CDR1 SGHNT and CDR2 YYREEE (reference sequence). Trimming took 9 bases from V and 0 from J; bases not matched to a gene: 12. The CDR3 DNA sequence: TGTGCCACCAGAGGGGGCAAATATAACTCCTACAATGAGCAGTTCTTC. Its translation: CATRGGKYNSYNEQFF.

The chain is built from TRBV5-5 and TRBJ1-5; unclear D gene. Germline-derived CDR1 and CDR2 are SGHKS and YYEKEE (reference sequence). V was clipped by 0 bases and J by 7 bases, with 11 bases between them. The CDR3 is made up of 14 amino acids. The DNA of the CDR3 is TGTGCCAGCAGCTTGGTTAGGGAGGGCCAGCCCCAGCATTTT. It is translated as CASSLVREGQPQHF.

V and J are TRBV6-6 and TRBJ1-2, with D hard to call. V lost 7 bases to trimming and J lost 5 bases, with 17 bases between them. The CDR3 is made up of 14 amino acids. CDR1 and CDR2 (germline): MNHNY, SVGAGI (reference sequence). In DNA form, the CDR3 reads TGTGCCAGCATCCGAGAGGGAAGGGTGTATGGCTACACCTTC. This encodes CASIREGRVYGYTF.

On this clone itself: Other DNA sequences within the sample encode an identical CDR3. V is TRBV19 and J is TRBJ2-7; 12 bases are shared with TRBD1. Germline values: CDR1 LNHDA, CDR2 SQIVND (reference sequence). Unmatched junction bases numbered 1, after V lost 3 bases and J lost 4 bases. CDR3 length: 14 amino acids. CDR3 bases: TGTGCCAGTAGTATGGGACAGGGGGCATACGAGCAGTACTTC. Translation gives CASSMGQGAYEQYF.

The rearrangement links TRBV5-4 to TRBJ2-7; D might be TRBD1 (5 bases). Germline assignment: CDR1 SGHNT and CDR2 YYREEE (reference sequence). This CDR3 spans 15 amino acids. Trimming shortened V by 0 bases and J by 3 bases, and 13 bases separated the two germline ends. In nucleotides, the CDR3 is TGTGCCAGCAGCTTGGCCAAGACAGCGAACTACGAGCAGTACTTC. It translates to CASSLAKTANYEQYF. Full variable domain (missing parts from reference TRBV5-4 and TRBJ2-7): ETGVTQSPTHLIKTRGQQVTLRCSSQSGHNTVSWYQQALGQGPQFIFQYYREEENGRGNFPPRFSGLQFPNYSSELNVNALELDDSALYLCASSLAKTANYEQYFGPGTRLTVT.

V is TRBV7-9 and J is TRBJ2-5, with 9 bases aligning to TRBD1. Trimming removed 0 bases from V and 4 bases from J; junction bases left unmatched: 9. The CDR3 is 17 residues long. From germline, CDR1 is SEHNR and CDR2 FQNEAQ (reference sequence). CDR3 amino acids: CASSLAPGQGGRETQYF. CDR3 sequence (DNA): TGTGCCAGCAGCTTAGCCCCGGGACAGGGCGGCCGAGAGACCCAGTACTTC.

J is TRBJ2-7 and V is TRBV6-1; D remains unclear. V was clipped by 6 bases and J by 6 bases, with 21 bases between them. CDR1 and CDR2 (germline): MNHNS, SASEGT. The CDR3 consists of 15 residues. The CDR3 here is CASSRWTDQQGEQYF. In DNA, the CDR3 is TGTGCCAGCAGCCGATGGACCGACCAGCAAGGCGAGCAGTACTTC.

The chain links TRBV11-2 to TRBJ2-6, with D hard to call. The V gene's germline CDR1 is SGHAT and CDR2 FQNNGV. V was clipped by 7 bases and J by 4 bases, with 5 bases between them. This CDR3 contains 12 residues. The CDR3 sequence: CASTPGANVLTF. The CDR3 DNA reads as TGTGCCAGCACCCCCGGGGCCAACGTCCTGACTTTC.

V is TRBV7-8 and J is TRBJ2-5; the D is unclear. The CDR3 runs 11 residues. Trimming cost V 5 bases and J 5 bases, with 6 bases left between them. CDR1 is SGHVS, CDR2 FQNEAQ, per germline. For the CDR3, the DNA is TGTGCCAGCAGCCGGTGGGAGACCCAGTACTTC. Its protein is CASSRWETQYF.

This chain connects TRBV4-1 to TRBJ1-1; 7 nucleotides line up with TRBD1. The CDR3 runs to 14 residues. Per the germline V gene, CDR1 is MGHRA and CDR2 is YSYEKL. V dropped 3 bases and J dropped 0; count of bases not matched to a gene: 1. DNA for the CDR3: TGCGCCAGCAGCCAGAGGGGGCTGAACACTGAAGCTTTCTTT. It codes for CASSQRGLNTEAFF.

V is TRBV30 and J is TRBJ2-7, with unresolved D. CDR3 length: 15 residues. Germline assignment: CDR1 GTSNPN and CDR2 SVGIG (reference sequence). V was shortened by 0 bases and J by 6 bases, with 18 bases between the two germline ends. CDR3 nucleotide sequence: TGTGCCTGGAGTGTCTTTTCGGGCACAGCCTTCGAGCAGTACTTC. Translating it yields CAWSVFSGTAFEQYF.

V is TRBV7-9 and J is TRBJ2-5; weak D call: TRBD1 (5 bases). The CDR3 is made up of 17 amino acids. Germline CDR1 is SEHNR and CDR2 is FQNEAQ (reference sequence). Trimming left V 2 bases short and J 3 bases short, with 19 bases between. This chain's CDR3 is CASSLPRRTINKETQYF. The CDR3 bases are TGTGCCAGCAGCTTACCCCGCAGGACAATTAACAAAGAGACCCAGTACTTC.

The gene calls are TRBV7-8 and TRBJ1-4; 7 bases fit TRBD1. Germline CDR1 is SGHVS and CDR2 is FQNEAQ. V lost 4 bases to trimming and J lost 10 bases; unmatched junction nucleotides: 18. This CDR3 comprises 17 residues. CDR3 sequence: CASSSFSRGQAGSKLFF. CDR3 coding DNA: TGTGCCAGCAGCTCCTTCTCCAGAGGACAGGCTGGTTCAAAACTGTTTTTT.

Concerning this clone itself: This sample also contains other DNA sequences that code for the same CDR3. The chain uses TRBV5-4 and TRBJ1-2; TRBD1 is a possible D gene (5 bases). Germline CDR1 SGHNT, CDR2 YYREEE (reference sequence). The V end was cut by 2 bases, the J end by 1 base, with 6 bases between. The CDR3 consists of 13 residues. The CDR3 DNA sequence: TGTGCCAGCAGCTTAGACAGTAACTATGGCTACACCTTC. It encodes CASSLDSNYGYTF.

This chain connects TRBV25-1 to TRBJ1-1, with D unclear. Trimming took 0 bases from V and 11 from J, leaving 7 bases between them. There are 11 residues in the CDR3. The germline V gene has CDR1 MGHDK and CDR2 SYGVNS. The CDR3, as DNA: TGTGCCAGCAGTGAATACTCACACGCTTTCTTT. Residues: CASSEYSHAFF. The full variable domain, completed using reference TRBV25-1 and TRBJ1-1, is EADIYQTPRYLVIGTGKKITLECSQTMGHDKMYWYQQDPGMELHLIHYSYGVNSTEKGDLSSESTVSRIRTEHFPLTLESARPSHTSQYLCASSEYSHAFFGQGTRLTVV.

V is TRBV14 and J is TRBJ1-1; 10 nucleotides agree with TRBD1. Unmatched junction bases numbered 7, after V lost 3 bases and J lost 6 bases. The CDR3 extends over 15 amino acids. Looked up from germline, CDR1 is SGHDN and CDR2 is FVKESK. The CDR3 bases are TGTGCCAGCAGCCAGGCGACAGGGGGCTGGTCTGAAGCTTTCTTT. Translation gives CASSQATGGWSEAFF.

The V gene is TRBV6-5, the J gene TRBJ2-3; D possibly matches TRBD1 or TRBD2 (5 bases each). Trimming took off 1 base at V and 11 bases at J, with 22 bases between the two ends. From germline, CDR1 is MNHEY and CDR2 SVGAGI. The CDR3 length is 16 residues. CDR3 residues: CASSYFFPQQRGGQYF. In DNA form, the CDR3 reads TGTGCCAGCAGTTACTTTTTCCCTCAGCAGAGGGGTGGGCAGTATTTT.